The rows below give T cell receptor beta chains drawn from one sample of a study of T cells in Graves' hyperthyroidism and ophthalmopathy. MiXCR, run by TCRdb on the multiplex PCR reads, gives a single entry per CDR3 protein. The sample lists more than 500,000 distinct CDR3 sequences; 35% to 55% were seen once. Sequencing used peripheral blood or thyroid tissue (not recorded which). Every receptor here comes from an adult woman with Graves' disease, either hyperthyroidism or ophthalmopathy (not recorded which). Each CDR3 is given with its conserved first and last residue. Each record gives: J gene, clone size, V gene, D gene, CDR3 DNA, CDR3 protein. The D gene is left open where the match is weak. Not every row has a clone size; where given, it reads once, few, many or a size class.

TRBJ2-7	few	TRBV6-5	TRBD1	TGTGCCAGCAGTGAAGCAGGGGGAAACTACGAGCAGTACTTC	CASSEAGGNYEQYF
TRBJ2-7	many	TRBV20-1	.	TGCAGTGCTAGTCAGGATTTCTACGAGCAGTACTTC	CSASQDFYEQYF
TRBJ2-7	.	TRBV5-6	.	TGTGCCAGCAGCCGACAAGATGGGCTCGAGCAGTACTTC	CASSRQDGLEQYF
TRBJ2-2	many	TRBV20-1	.	TGCAGTGCCGGCGGGATGAACACCGGGGAGCTGTTTTTT	CSAGGMNTGELFF
TRBJ2-5	.	TRBV7-8	.	TGTGCCAGCAGCCCAGCTTGGGCCCAGGGAGAGACCCAGTACTTC	CASSPAWAQGETQYF
TRBJ2-2	.	TRBV13	.	TGTGCCAGCAGTGAACCCCTCAACACCGGGGAGCTGTTTTTT	CASSEPLNTGELFF
TRBJ2-7	many	TRBV25-1	.	TGTGCCAGCAGTGAGGGCGGGACGGGGGAGCAGTACTTC	CASSEGGTGEQYF
TRBJ2-7	few	TRBV18	.	TGTGCCAGCTCACCACTTCTACGAGGAGGACTCCCCTACGAGCAGTACTTC	CASSPLLRGGLPYEQYF
TRBJ1-5	.	TRBV24-1	.	TGTGCCACCAGTGATTTGGGGAGCGACCAAGAGACCCAGCATTTT	CATSDLGSDQETQHF
TRBJ1-6	.	TRBV28	.	TGTGCCAGCAGTTTTGGGGGTTCCTCGGGAAATTCACCCCTCCACTTT	CASSFGGSSGNSPLHF
TRBJ1-1	few	TRBV28	.	TGTGCCAGCAGTTTATCCGCGACAGGGAACACTGAAGCTTTCTTT	CASSLSATGNTEAFF
TRBJ2-5	.	TRBV7-2	.	TGTGCCAGCAGCTTAGGCGGGGCAACTAGCTTTGAAGAGACCCAGTACTTC	CASSLGGATSFEETQYF
TRBJ2-5	.	TRBV29-1	.	TGCAGCGTTTATACCGGGACTCAAGAGACCCAGTACTTC	CSVYTGTQETQYF
TRBJ2-7	many	TRBV5-1	TRBD1	TGCGCCAGCAGACGCTCAGCAGGACAGGGGGCCTACGAGCAGTACTTC	CASRRSAGQGAYEQYF
TRBJ1-6	.	TRBV14	.	TGTGCCAGCTCATGGGGTTCACCCCTCCACTTT	CASSWGSPLHF
TRBJ1-2	many	TRBV5-1	.	TGCGCCAGCAGCTTCGAGGAGGGAGGAGGCTACACCTTC	CASSFEEGGGYTF
TRBJ1-1	.	TRBV20-1	.	TGCAGTGCTGCCCCCATGGCAGGCACTGAAGCTTTCTTT	CSAAPMAGTEAFF
TRBJ2-7	.	TRBV25-1	.	TGTGCCAGCTTGGAGGCCGAGCAGTACTTC	CASLEAEQYF
TRBJ1-5	few	TRBV10-3	.	TGTGCCATCAGTGAGGGGTCAAATAATCAGCCCCAGCATTTT	CAISEGSNNQPQHF
TRBJ1-6	.	TRBV7-9	.	TGTGCCAGCAGCTTAGAGGGGACCTATTCGCCCCTCCACTTT	CASSLEGTYSPLHF
TRBJ1-1	many	TRBV20-1	.	TGCAGTGCTCCGCAATTCAAGACAGGCAAGCTTAAAGCTTTCTTT	CSAPQFKTGKLKAFF
TRBJ2-7	many	TRBV5-4	.	TGTGCCAGCAGCTTGGGGTCAGAATCCTACGAGCAGTACTTC	CASSLGSESYEQYF
TRBJ2-7	many	TRBV20-1	.	TGCAGTGCCGCCTTACTTCTGCGCGAGCAGTACTTC	CSAALLLREQYF
TRBJ2-5	few	TRBV20-1	TRBD2	TGCAGTGCCGTGACTAGCGGGAGAACGTGGGAGACCCAGTACTTC	CSAVTSGRTWETQYF
TRBJ2-7	.	TRBV5-1	.	TGCGCCAGCGAACCGGCAGGGAATGGGGAGCAGTACTTC	CASEPAGNGEQYF
TRBJ1-1	.	TRBV28	.	TGTGCCAGCAGTTTAGTAGGCCGCGGGGTGAGCACTGAAGCTTTCTTT	CASSLVGRGVSTEAFF
TRBJ2-2	many	TRBV13	TRBD2	TGTGCCAGCACCAAGGGACTAGCGGGAGCGAGAACCGGGGAGCTGTTTTTT	CASTKGLAGARTGELFF
TRBJ1-4	.	TRBV27	.	TGTGCCAGCAGTTTTCGTAGCGAAAAACTGTTTTTT	CASSFRSEKLFF
TRBJ2-2	.	TRBV5-5	.	TGTGCCAGCCGGGGACTCTTAACAACCGGGGAGCTGTTTTTT	CASRGLLTTGELFF
TRBJ1-2	many	TRBV4-1	.	TGCGCCAGCAGCCAAGATGGTCAGAGGACGAGGGGTGGCTACACCTTC	CASSQDGQRTRGGYTF
TRBJ2-5	.	TRBV20-1	TRBD2	TGCAGTGCTTGGACTGGGACTAGCGGGATGATGGAGACCCAGTACTTC	CSAWTGTSGMMETQYF
TRBJ2-7	.	TRBV7-2	.	TGTGCCAGCAGCTTAGCCCCCGGGACACCGAATCCCGAGCAGTACTTC	CASSLAPGTPNPEQYF
TRBJ1-6	.	TRBV20-1	.	TGCAGTGCTAGAGATACAGGCTTT	CSARDTGF
TRBJ1-1	few	TRBV15	TRBD1	TGTGCCACCAGCAGTGGACAGGTGAACACTGAAGCTTTCTTT	CATSSGQVNTEAFF
TRBJ2-1	.	TRBV7-9	.	TGTGCCAGCAGCTTCGGCAATGAGCAGTTCTTC	CASSFGNEQFF
TRBJ2-5	many	TRBV12-3/TRBV12-4	TRBD2	TGTGCCAGCAGTCCTTCTTGGGCTAGCGGACAAGAGACCCAGTACTTC	CASSPSWASGQETQYF
TRBJ2-5	once	TRBV10-3	.	TGTGCCATCAGTGAGTCGAGGGAAGGGACCCAGTACTTC	CAISESREGTQYF
TRBJ1-5	many	TRBV15	TRBD1	TGTGCCACCAGCAGGGACAGGGTATCAGGTCAGCCCCAGCATTTT	CATSRDRVSGQPQHF
TRBJ1-2	.	TRBV7-2	TRBD1	TGTGCCAGCAGACGGGACAGGGTTGGAGTCCACACCTTC	CASRRDRVGVHTF
TRBJ2-7	.	TRBV20-1	.	TGCAGTGCTAGTTGGCCAGGGAGGTCCTACGAGCAGTACTTC	CSASWPGRSYEQYF
TRBJ1-1	.	TRBV30	.	TGTGCCTGGAGGTTTGTGGGGCTGAACACTGAAGCTTTCTTT	CAWRFVGLNTEAFF